This T cell receptor (beta chain) originates from a study of brain T cells in children with intractable seizures. This table comes from immunoSEQ multiplex PCR, and its TCRdb copy is limited to in-frame clones, with some not included. This repertoire shows roughly 80,000 clones, around nine tenths found once; its top ten account for around 24%. In the case of this clone: Its specificity is unknown.

The sequenced cases were selected for having the highest brain T cell transcript signatures. Patients received at least one anti-epileptic drug before surgery. Study-level points and caveats: Viral specificity was inferred only from CDR3 similarity; HCMV serostatus was unknown. Pre- and post-surgery blood differed in depth, so pre-surgery absences may be undersampling.

Germline V gene data show CDR1 as SGHRS and CDR2 as YFSETQ. CDR3 length equals 14 residues. With 3 bases clipped from V and 5 bases from J, the junction kept 6 bases outside the gene matches. This TCR came from a girl aged 2-10 years with Rasmussen encephalitis and intractable seizures. The sequenced sample was peripheral blood, obtained at surgery. V usage is TRBV5-1 and J usage is TRBJ2-5, with 8 nucleotides matching TRBD1. The CDR3 region has the DNA TGCGCCAGCAGCTCCGGACAGGGACGGGAGACCCAGTACTTC. Protein product: CASSSGQGRETQYF.